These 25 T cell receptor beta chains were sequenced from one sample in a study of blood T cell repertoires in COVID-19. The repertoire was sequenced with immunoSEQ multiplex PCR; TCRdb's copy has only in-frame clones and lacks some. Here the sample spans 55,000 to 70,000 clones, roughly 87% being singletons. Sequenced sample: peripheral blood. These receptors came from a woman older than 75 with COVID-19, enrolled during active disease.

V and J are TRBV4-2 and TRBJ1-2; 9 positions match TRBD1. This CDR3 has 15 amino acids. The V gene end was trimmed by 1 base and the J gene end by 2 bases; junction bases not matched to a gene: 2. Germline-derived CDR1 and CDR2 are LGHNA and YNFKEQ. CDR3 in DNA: TGTGCCAGCAGCCAAGCAGGACAGGGGAACTATGGCTACACCTTC. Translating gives CASSQAGQGNYGYTF.

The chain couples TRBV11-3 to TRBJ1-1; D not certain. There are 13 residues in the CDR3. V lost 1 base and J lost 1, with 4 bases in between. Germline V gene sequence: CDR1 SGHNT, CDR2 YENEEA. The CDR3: CASSLGPNTEAFF. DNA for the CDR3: TGTGCCAGCAGCTTAGGGCCGAACACTGAAGCTTTCTTT.

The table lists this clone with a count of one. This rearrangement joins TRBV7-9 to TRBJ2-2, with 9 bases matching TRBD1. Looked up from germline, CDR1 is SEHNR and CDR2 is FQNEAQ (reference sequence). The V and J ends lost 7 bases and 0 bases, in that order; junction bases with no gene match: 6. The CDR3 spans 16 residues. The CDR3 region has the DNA TGTGCCAGCACCCTCACAGGGGGCGCGAACACCGGGGAGCTGTTTTTT. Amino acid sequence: CASTLTGGANTGELFF.

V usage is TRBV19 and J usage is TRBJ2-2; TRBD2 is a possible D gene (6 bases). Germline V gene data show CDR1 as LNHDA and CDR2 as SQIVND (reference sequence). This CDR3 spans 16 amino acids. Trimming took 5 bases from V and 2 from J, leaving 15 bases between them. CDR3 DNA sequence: TGTGCCAGTAGTGACTGGTGGGAGGAAAACACCGGGGAGCTGTTTTTT. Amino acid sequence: CASSDWWEENTGELFF.

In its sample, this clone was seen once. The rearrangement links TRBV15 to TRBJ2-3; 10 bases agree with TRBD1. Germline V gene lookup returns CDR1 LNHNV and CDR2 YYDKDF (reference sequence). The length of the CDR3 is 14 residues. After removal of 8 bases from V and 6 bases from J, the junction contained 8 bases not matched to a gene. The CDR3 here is CATQWGQGIDTQYF. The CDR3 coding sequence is TGTGCCACCCAATGGGGACAGGGGATTGATACGCAGTATTTT.

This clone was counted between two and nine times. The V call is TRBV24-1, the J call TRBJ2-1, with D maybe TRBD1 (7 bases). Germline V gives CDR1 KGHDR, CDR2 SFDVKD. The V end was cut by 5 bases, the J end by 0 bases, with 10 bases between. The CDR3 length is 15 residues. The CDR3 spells CATSAQGGSYNEQFF. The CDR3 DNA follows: TGTGCCACCAGTGCTCAGGGGGGCTCCTACAATGAGCAGTTCTTC.

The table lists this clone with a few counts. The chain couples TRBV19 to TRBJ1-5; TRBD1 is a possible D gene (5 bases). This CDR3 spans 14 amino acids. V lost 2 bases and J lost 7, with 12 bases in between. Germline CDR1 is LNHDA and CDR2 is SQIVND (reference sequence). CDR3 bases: TGTGCCAGTAGTATAAGTGCAGGGAAACAGCCCCAGCATTTT. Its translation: CASSISAGKQPQHF.

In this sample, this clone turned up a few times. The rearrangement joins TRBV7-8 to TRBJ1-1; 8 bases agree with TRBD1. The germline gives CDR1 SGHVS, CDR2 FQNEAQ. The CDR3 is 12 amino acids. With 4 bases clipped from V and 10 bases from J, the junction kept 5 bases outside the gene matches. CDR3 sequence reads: CASSSNQGAAFF. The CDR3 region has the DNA TGTGCCAGCAGCTCGAACCAGGGGGCAGCTTTCTTT.

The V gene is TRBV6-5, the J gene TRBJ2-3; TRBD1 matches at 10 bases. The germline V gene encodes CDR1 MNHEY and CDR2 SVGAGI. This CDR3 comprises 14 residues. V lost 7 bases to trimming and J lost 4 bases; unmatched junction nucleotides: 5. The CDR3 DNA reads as TGTGCCAGCAATAGGGACAGGGGCCCAGATACGCAGTATTTT. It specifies CASNRDRGPDTQYF.

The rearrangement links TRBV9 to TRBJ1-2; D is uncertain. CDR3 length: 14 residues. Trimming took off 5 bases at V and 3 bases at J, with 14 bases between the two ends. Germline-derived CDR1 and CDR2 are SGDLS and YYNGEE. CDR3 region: CASSLTLKDYGYTF. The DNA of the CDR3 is TGTGCCAGCAGTTTGACACTGAAGGACTATGGCTACACCTTC. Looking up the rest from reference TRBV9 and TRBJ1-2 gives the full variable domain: DSGVTQTPKHLITATGQRVTLRCSPRSGDLSVYWYQQSLDQGLQFLIQYYNGEERAKGNILERFSAQQFPDLHSELNLSSLELGDSALYFCASSLTLKDYGYTFGSGTRLTVV.

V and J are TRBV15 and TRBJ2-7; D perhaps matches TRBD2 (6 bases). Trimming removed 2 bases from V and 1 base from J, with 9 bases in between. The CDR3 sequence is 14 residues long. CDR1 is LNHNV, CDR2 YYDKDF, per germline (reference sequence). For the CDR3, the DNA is TGTGCCACCAGCAGACTCGGGACTTCCTACGAGCAGTACTTC. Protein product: CATSRLGTSYEQYF.

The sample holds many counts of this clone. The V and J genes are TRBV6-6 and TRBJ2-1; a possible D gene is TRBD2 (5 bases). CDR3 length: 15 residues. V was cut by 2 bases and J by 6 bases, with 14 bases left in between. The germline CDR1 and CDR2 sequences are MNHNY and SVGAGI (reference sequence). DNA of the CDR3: TGTGCCAGCAGTTACCCTTCGACTAACCTCAATGAGCAGTTCTTC. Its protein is CASSYPSTNLNEQFF.

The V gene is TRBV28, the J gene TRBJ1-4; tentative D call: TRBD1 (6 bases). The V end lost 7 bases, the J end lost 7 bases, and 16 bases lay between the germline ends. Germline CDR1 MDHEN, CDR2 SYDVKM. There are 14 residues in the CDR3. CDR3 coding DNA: TGTGCCAGCACCGTAGGGGGGGGCCCTGAAAAACTGTTTTTT. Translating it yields CASTVGGGPEKLFF.

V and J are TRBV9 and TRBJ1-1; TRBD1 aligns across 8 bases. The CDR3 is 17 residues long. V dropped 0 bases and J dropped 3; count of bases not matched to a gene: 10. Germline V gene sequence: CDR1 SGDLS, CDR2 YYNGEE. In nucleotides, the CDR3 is TGTGCCAGCAGCGTAGCAGGGGGCGCCCGGATTGACACTGAAGCTTTCTTT. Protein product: CASSVAGGARIDTEAFF.

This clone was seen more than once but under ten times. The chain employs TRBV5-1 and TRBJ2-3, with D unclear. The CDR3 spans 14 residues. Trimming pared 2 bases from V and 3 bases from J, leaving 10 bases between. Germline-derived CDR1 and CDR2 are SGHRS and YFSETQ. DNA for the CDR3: TGCGCCAGCAGCTTTGATGGGCAAACAGATACGCAGTATTTT. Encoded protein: CASSFDGQTDTQYF.

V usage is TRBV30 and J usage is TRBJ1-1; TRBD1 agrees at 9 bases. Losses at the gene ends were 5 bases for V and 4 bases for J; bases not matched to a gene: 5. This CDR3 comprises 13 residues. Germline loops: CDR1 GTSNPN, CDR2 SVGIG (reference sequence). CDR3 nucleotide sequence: TGTGCCTGGGCCGAGGGACAGGGCACTGAAGCTTTCTTT. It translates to CAWAEGQGTEAFF.

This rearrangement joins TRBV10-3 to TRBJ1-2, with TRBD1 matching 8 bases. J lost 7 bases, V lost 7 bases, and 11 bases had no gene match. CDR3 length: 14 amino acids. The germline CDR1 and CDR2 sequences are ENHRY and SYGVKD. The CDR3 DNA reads TGTGCCATCACAACAGGGGGACTTCAGGCTGGCTACACCTTC. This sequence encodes CAITTGGLQAGYTF.

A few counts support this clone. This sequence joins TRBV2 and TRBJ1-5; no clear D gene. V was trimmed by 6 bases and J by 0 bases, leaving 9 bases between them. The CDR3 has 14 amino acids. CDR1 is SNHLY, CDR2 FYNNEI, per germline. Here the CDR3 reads CASRYAGSNQPQHF. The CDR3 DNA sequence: TGTGCCAGCAGATACGCCGGTAGCAATCAGCCCCAGCATTTT.

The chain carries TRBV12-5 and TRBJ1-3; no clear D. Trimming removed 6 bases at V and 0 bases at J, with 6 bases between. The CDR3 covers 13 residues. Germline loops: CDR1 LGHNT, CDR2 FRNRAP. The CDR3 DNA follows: TGTGCTAGTGGCCTAAGCTCTGGAAACACCATATATTTT. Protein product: CASGLSSGNTIYF.

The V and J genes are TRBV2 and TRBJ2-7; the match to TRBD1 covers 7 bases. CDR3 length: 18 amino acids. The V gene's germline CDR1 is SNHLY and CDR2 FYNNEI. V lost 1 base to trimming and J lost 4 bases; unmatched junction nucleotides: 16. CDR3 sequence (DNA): TGTGCCAGCAGTGAAGGCCCAATGCAGGGACAGCCAAAATACGAGCAGTACTTC. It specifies CASSEGPMQGQPKYEQYF.

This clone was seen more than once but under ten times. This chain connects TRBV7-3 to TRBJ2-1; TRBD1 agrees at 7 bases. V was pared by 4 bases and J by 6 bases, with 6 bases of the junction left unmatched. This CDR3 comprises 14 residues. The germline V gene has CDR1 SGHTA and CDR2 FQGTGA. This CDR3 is CASSSGPGGNEQFF. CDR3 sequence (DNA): TGTGCCAGCAGCTCCGGACCAGGGGGCAATGAGCAGTTCTTC.

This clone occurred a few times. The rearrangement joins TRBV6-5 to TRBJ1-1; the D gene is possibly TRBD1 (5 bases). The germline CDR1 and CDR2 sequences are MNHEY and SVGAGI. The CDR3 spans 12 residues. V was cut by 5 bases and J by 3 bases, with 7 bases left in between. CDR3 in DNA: TGTGCCAGCAGTCGGGGGGACACTGAAGCTTTCTTT. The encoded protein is CASSRGDTEAFF.

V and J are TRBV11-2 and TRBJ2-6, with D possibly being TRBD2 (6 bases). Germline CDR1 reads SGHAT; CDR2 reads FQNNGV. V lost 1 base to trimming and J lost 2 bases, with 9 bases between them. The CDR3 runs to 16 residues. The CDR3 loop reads CASSLGGVAGANVLTF. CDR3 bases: TGTGCCAGCAGCTTAGGCGGGGTAGCTGGGGCCAACGTCCTGACTTTC.

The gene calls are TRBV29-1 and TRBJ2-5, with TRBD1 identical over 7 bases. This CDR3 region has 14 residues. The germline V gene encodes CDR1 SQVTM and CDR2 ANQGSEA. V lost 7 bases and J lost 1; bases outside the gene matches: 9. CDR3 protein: CSGGDRDLQETQYF. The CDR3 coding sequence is TGCAGCGGCGGTGACAGGGACCTCCAAGAGACCCAGTACTTC.

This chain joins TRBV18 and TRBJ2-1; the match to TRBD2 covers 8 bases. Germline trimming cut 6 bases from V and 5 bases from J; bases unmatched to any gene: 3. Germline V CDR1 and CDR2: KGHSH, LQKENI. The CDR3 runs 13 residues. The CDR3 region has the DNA TGTGCCAGCTCCCCGGGACTAGACAATGAGCAGTTCTTC. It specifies CASSPGLDNEQFF.